This T cell receptor beta chain was obtained from a study of radiotherapy plus CTLA-4 blockade in lung cancer. Study-wide context: The study recorded objective responses in roughly 18% of patients and disease control in about 31%.

Assay used: immunoSEQ multiplex PCR; TCRdb lists only in-frame clones, some missing. There are over 85,000 clones in the sample; roughly 80% occur only once, and about 26% lies in the top ten. With ipilimumab providing CTLA-4 blockade, focal radiation was administered to patients who had chemo-refractory metastatic non-small-cell lung cancer. A remark on this clone: Its specificity is unknown.

Study-level findings and limits: According to reports, early shifts in blood T cell clones, alongside interferon-beta, forecast response most accurately.

CDR1 and CDR2 from the germline V gene are SGHRS and YFSETQ. Unmatched junction bases numbered 7, after V lost 2 bases and J lost 6 bases. The CDR3 runs 17 residues. The sequencing used peripheral blood, collected from a patient treated with radiotherapy plus ipilimumab. The sequence was obtained from a human donor with non-small cell lung cancer that progressed on radiotherapy plus ipilimumab. The chain joins TRBV5-1 to TRBJ2-1; TRBD2 agrees at 14 bases. The CDR3 DNA reads as TGCGCCAGCAGCTTAAACAAAGGACTAGCGGGAGGCAATGAGCAGTTCTTC. This gives the protein CASSLNKGLAGGNEQFF.